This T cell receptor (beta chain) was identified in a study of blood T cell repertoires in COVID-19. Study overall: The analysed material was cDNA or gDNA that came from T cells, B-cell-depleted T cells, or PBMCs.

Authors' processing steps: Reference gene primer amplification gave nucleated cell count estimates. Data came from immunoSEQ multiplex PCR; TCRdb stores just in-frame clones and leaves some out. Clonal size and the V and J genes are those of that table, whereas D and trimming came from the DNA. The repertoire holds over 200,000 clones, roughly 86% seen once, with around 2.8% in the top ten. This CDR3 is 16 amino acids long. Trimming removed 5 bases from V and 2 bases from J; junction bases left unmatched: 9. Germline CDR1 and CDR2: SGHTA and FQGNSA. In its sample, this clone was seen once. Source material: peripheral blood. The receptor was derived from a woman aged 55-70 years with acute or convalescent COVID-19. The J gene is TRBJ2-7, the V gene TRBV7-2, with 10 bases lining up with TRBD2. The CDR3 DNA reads TGTGCCAGCAGCCCCCGGACTAGCGGAGAGACCTACGAGCAGTACTTC. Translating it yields CASSPRTSGETYEQYF.